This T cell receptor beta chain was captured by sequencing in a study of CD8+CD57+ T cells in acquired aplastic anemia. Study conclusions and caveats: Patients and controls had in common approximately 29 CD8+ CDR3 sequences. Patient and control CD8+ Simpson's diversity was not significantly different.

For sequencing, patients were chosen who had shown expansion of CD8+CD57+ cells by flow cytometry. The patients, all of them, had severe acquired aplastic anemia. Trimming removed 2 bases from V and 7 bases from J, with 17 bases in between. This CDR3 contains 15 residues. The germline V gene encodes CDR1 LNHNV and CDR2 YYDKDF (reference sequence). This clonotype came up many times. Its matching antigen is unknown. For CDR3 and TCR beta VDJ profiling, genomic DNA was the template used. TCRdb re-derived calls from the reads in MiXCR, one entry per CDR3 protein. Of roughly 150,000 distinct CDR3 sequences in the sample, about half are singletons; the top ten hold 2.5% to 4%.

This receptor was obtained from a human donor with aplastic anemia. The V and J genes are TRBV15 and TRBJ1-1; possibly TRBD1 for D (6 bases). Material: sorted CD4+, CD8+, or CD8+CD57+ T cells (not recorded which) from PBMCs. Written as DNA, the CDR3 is TGTGCCACCAGCAGACCCCAAACAGGGCTGGGTGAAGCTTTCTTT. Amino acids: CATSRPQTGLGEAFF.